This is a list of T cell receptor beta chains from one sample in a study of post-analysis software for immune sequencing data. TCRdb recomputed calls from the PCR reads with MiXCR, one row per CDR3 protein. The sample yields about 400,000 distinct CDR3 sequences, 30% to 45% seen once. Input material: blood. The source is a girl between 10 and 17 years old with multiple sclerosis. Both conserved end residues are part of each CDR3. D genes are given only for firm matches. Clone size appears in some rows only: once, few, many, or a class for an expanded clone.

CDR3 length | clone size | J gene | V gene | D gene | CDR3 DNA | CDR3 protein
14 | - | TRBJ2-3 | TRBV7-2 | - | TGTGCCTCAGCAGGCGGTCTCAGCACAGATACGCAGTATTTT | CASAGGLSTDTQYF
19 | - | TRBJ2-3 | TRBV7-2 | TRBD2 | TGTGCCAGCAGCTCTCTCCTGCTCCCGGGACTAGCGAGCACAGATACGCAGTATTTT | CASSSLLLPGLASTDTQYF
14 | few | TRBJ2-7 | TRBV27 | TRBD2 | TGTGCCAGCAGCAATGGACTAGCGGGCAGCGAGCAGTACTTC | CASSNGLAGSEQYF
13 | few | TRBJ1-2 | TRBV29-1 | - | TGCAGCGTTGAGGGGTGGGGGAAGTATGGCTACACCTTC | CSVEGWGKYGYTF
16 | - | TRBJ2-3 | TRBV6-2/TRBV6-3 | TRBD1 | TGTGCCAGCAGTTACCTACAGGGGGCCGGCACAGATACGCAGTATTTT | CASSYLQGAGTDTQYF
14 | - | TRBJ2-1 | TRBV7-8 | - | TGTGCCAGCACCCTTGGGTGGAGCGGTAATGAGCAGTTCTTC | CASTLGWSGNEQFF
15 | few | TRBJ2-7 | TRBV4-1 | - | TGCGCCAGCAGCCAAGGCTTGGTGAAGGGTTACGAGCAGTACTTC | CASSQGLVKGYEQYF
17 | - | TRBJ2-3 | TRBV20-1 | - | TGCAGTGCTCATTTATCCCGGAGGGGAGGTGACACAGATACGCAGTATTTT | CSAHLSRRGGDTDTQYF
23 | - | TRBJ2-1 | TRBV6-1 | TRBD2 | TGTGCCAGCAGTGAGGGCTTGACCGCACTAGCGGGGGGCCCTTCGAGCTCCTACAATGAGCAGTTCTTC | CASSEGLTALAGGPSSSYNEQFF
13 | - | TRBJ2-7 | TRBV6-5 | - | TGTGCCAGCAGTTACTCGATACGGGGCGAGCAGTACTTC | CASSYSIRGEQYF